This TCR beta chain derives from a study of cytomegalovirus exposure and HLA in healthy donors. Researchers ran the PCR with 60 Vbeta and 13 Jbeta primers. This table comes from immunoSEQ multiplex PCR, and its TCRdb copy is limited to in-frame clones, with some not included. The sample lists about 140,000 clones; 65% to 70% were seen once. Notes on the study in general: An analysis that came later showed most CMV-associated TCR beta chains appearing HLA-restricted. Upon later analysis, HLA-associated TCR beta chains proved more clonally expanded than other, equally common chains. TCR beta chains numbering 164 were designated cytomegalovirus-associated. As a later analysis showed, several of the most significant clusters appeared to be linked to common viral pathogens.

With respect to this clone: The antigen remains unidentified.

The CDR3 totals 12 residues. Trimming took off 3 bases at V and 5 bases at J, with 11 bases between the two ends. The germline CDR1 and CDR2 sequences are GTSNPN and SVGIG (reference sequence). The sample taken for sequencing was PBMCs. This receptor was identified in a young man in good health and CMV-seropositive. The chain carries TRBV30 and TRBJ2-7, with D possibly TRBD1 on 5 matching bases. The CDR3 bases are TGTGCCTGGAGACAGGTCGGTGACGAGCAGTACTTC. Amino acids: CAWRQVGDEQYF. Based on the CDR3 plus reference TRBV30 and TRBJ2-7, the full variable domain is SQTIHQWPATLVQPVGSPLSLECTVEGTSNPNLYWYRQAAGRGLQLLFYSVGIGQISSEVPQNLSASRPQDRQFILSSKKLLLSDSGFYLCAWRQVGDEQYFGPGTRLTVT.